This TCR beta chain was found in a study of blood T cells in healthy people across ages. Broader study findings: CMV status of donors was unknown, possibly confounding expanded clonotype changes. Aged donors had fewer naive CD4+ cells and lower diversity than long-lived donors. Calculation of diversity from one million T cells yielded estimates considered to be underestimates.

A J-beta primer mix and a sample-barcoded 5' primer were used in a second PCR of about 6 to 12 cycles. TCRdb itself ran the 5' RACE reads through MiXCR, one entry per CDR3 protein. This repertoire shows about 970,000 distinct CDR3 sequences, roughly 51% found once; its top ten account for about a fifth. This clonotype was counted a few times. Its antigen is still unknown. Germline CDR1 is SNHLY and CDR2 is FYNNEI. The CDR3 runs to 16 residues. J gave up 2 bases and V 2 bases, and 6 bases lay outside the gene matches. Sample: blood. This receptor was taken from a woman aged 60-75 years in good health. The J gene is TRBJ2-3, the V gene TRBV2; 8 nucleotides line up with TRBD2. The CDR3, as DNA: TGTGCCAGCAGTGAATATCTAGCGGGTCCCACAGATACGCAGTATTTT. This codes for CASSEYLAGPTDTQYF. Filled out from reference TRBV2 and TRBJ2-3, the complete variable domain reads EPEVTQTPSHQVTQMGQEVILRCVPISNHLYFYWYRQILGQKVEFLVSFYNNEISEKSEIFDDQFSVERPDGSNFTLKIRSTKLEDSAMYFCASSEYLAGPTDTQYFGPGTRLTVL.